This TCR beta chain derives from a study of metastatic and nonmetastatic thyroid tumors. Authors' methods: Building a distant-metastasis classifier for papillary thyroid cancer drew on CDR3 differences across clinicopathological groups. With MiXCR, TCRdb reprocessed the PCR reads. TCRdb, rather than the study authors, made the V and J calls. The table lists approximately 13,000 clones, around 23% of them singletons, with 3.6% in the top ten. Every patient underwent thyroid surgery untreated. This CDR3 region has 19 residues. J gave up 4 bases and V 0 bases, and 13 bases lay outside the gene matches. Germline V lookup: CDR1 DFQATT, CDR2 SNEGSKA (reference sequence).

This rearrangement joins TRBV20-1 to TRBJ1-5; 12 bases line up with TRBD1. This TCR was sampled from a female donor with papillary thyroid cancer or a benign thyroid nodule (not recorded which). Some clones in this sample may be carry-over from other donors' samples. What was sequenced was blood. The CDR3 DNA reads TGCAGTGCTAGAGATCACCGGGACAGGGGGCGCGGGAGTAATCAGCCCCAGCATTTT. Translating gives CSARDHRDRGRGSNQPQHF.